The sequence of this TCR beta chain was determined in a study of T cell responses to AZD1222 COVID-19 vaccine. General study points: In a largely white British group with more females than males, clonal diversity was possibly underestimated. The breadth and depth of Spike-specific TCRs increased once two AZD1222 doses had been given. Seropositive at baseline were only a handful of AZD1222 recipients.

A remark on this clone: Its target is unknown.

Sequenced by immunoSEQ multiplex PCR; TCRdb stores in-frame clones only, minus some. Of 75,000 to 85,000 clones listed, 85% to 90% are singletons. The TCR comes from an adult who received the AZD1222 COVID-19 vaccine. The specimen was peripheral blood, collected 28 days after the second AZD1222 dose.

This chain's CDR3 is CASSLAGQRRVNEQFF. CDR3 nucleotide sequence: TGTGCCAGCAGCTTAGCGGGCCAGCGAAGGGTCAATGAGCAGTTCTTC. The genes are TRBV11-2 and TRBJ2-1; no reliable D call. The CDR3 has 16 residues. The germline V gene has CDR1 SGHAT and CDR2 FQNNGV. The V end lost 1 base, the J end lost 6 bases, and 16 bases lay between the germline ends. Looking up the rest from reference TRBV11-2 and TRBJ2-1 gives the full variable domain: EAGVAQSPRYKIIEKRQSVAFWCNPISGHATLYWYQQILGQGPKLLIQFQNNGVVDDSQLPKDRFSAERLKGVDSTLKIQPAKLEDSAVYLCASSLAGQRRVNEQFFGPGTRLTVL.